This T cell receptor (beta chain) was profiled in a study of response to subunit inactivated influenza vaccine. Study findings and constraints: With each seasonal influenza vaccination, the authors suggested, few new T cells are recruited.

TCRdb redid the calling of the RT-PCR reads with MiXCR, one entry per CDR3 protein. This table has some 520,000 distinct CDR3 sequences, 15% to 20% appearing once. The CDR3 contains 13 residues. V shed 10 bases and J 6 bases; nucleotides not matched to a gene: 9. CDR1 and CDR2 from the germline V gene are ENHRY and SYGVKD. As regards this clonotype: Its antigen is undetermined.

This TCR came from a man between 50 and 69 years old who received an inactivated influenza vaccine. The sample consisted of CD4+ T cells sorted from PBMCs, taken less than 30 months after vaccination. The chain employs TRBV10-3 and TRBJ2-1, with 7 bases identical to TRBD2. The CDR3 region has the DNA TGTGCCACCCTGATGACGGGGGGCAATGAGCAGTTCTTC. Protein sequence: CATLMTGGNEQFF.